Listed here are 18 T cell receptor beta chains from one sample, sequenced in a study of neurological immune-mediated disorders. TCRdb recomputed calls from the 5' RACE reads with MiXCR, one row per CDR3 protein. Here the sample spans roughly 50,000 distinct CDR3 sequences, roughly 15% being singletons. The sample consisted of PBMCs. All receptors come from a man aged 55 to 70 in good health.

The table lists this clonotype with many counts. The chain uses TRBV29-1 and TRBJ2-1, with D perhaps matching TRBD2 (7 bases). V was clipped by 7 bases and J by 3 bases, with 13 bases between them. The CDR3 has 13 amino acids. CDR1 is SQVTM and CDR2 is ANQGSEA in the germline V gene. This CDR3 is CSERGGIYNEQFF. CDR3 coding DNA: TGCAGCGAAAGGGGGGGAATCTACAATGAGCAGTTCTTC.

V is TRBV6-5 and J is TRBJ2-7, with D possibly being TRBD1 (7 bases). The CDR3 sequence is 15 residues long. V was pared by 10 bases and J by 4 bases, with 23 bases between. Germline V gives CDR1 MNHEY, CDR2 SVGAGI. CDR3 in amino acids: CAISYSLQGGYEQYF. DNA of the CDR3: TGTGCCATAAGTTACTCGTTGCAGGGGGGTTACGAGCAGTACTTC.

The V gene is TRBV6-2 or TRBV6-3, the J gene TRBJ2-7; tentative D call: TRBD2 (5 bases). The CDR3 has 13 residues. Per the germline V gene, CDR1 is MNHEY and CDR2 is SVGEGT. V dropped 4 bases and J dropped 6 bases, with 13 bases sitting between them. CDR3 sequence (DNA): TGTGCCAGCAGTTTGGAGCGGTCGACCGAGCAGTACTTC. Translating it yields CASSLERSTEQYF.

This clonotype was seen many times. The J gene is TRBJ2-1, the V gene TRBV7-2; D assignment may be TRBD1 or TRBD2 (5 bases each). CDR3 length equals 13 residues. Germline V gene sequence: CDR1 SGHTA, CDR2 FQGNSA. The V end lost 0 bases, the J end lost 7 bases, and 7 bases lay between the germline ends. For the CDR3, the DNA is TGTGCCAGCAGCTTAGCGGGGACGAATGAGCAGTTCTTC. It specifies CASSLAGTNEQFF. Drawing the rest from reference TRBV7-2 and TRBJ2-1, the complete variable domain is GAGVSQSPSNKVTEKGKDVELRCDPISGHTALYWYRQSLGQGLEFLIYFQGNSAPDKSGLPSDRFSAERTGGSVSTLTIQRTQQEDSAVYLCASSLAGTNEQFFGPGTRLTVL.

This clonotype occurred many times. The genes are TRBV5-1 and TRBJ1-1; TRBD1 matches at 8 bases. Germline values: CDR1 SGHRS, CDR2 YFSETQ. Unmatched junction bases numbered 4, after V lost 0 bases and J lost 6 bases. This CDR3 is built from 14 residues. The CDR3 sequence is CASSLGDRGSEAFF. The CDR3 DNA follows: TGCGCCAGCAGCTTGGGAGACAGGGGATCTGAAGCTTTCTTT.

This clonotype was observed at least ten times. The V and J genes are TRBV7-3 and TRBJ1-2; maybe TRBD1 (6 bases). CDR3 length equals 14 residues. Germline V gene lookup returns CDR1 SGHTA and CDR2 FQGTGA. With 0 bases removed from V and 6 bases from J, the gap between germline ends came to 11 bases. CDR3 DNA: TGTGCCAGCAGCTTAACGTCCCAGGGGAATGGCTACACCTTC. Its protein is CASSLTSQGNGYTF.

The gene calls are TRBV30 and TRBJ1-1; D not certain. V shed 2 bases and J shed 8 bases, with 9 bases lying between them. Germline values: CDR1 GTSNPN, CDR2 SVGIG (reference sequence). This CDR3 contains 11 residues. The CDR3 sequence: CAWSRTDEAFF. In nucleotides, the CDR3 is TGTGCCTGGAGTCGGACGGACGAAGCTTTCTTT.

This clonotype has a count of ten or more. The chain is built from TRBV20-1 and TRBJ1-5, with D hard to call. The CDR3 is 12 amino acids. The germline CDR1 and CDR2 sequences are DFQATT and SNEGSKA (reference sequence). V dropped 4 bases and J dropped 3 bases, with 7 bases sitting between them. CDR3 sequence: CSATRNNQPQHF. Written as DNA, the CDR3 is TGCAGTGCTACTCGGAACAATCAGCCCCAGCATTTT.

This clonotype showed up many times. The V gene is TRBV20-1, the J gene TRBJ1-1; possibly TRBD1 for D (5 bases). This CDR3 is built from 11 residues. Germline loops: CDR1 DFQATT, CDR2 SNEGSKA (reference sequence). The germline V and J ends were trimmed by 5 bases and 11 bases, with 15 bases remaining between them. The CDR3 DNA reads TGCAGTGCTGAAGGGCCAGGGAAGGCTTTCTTT. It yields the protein CSAEGPGKAFF.

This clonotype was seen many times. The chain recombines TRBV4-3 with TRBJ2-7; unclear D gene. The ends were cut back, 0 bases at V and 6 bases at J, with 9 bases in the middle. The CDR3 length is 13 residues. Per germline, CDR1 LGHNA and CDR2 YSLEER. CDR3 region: CASSQEGYGEQYF. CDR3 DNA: TGCGCCAGCAGCCAAGAGGGGTATGGCGAGCAGTACTTC.

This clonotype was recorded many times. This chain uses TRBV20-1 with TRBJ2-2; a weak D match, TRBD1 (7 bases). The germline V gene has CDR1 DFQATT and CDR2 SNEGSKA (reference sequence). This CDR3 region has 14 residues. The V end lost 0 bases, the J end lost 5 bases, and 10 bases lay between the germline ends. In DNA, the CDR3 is TGCAGTGCTAGAGACAGGGGGAGGACCGGGGAGCTGTTTTTT. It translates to CSARDRGRTGELFF.

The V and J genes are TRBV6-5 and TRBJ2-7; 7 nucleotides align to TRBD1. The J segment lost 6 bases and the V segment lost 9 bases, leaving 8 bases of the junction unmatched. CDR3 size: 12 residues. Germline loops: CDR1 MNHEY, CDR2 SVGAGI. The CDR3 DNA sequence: TGTGCCAGTAAAAGAGGGGGCGGCGAGCAGTACTTC. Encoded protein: CASKRGGGEQYF.

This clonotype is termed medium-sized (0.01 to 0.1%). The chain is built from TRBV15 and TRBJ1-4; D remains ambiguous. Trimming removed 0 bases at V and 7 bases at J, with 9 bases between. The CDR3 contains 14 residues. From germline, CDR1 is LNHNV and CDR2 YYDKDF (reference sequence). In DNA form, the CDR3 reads TGTGCCACCAGCAGAGATGTGGACTTTGAAAAACTGTTTTTT. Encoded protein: CATSRDVDFEKLFF. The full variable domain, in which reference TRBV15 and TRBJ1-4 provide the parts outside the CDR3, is DAMVIQNPRYQVTQFGKPVTLSCSQTLNHNVMYWYQQKSSQAPKLLFHYYDKDFNNEADTPDNFQSRRPNTSFCFLDIRSPGLGDTAMYLCATSRDVDFEKLFFGSGTQLSVL.

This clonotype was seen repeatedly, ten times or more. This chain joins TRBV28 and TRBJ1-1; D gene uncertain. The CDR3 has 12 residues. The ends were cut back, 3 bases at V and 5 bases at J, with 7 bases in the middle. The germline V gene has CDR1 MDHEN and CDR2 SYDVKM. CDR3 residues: CASSFFRTEAFF. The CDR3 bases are TGTGCCAGCAGTTTTTTTCGGACTGAAGCTTTCTTT.

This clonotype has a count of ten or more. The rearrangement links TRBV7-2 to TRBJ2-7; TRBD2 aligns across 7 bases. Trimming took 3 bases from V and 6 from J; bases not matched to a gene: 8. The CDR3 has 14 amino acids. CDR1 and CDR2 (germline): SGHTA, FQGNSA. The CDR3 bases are TGTGCCAGCAGCTTCTCCGGGAGGCTTGGCGAGCAGTACTTC. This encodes CASSFSGRLGEQYF.

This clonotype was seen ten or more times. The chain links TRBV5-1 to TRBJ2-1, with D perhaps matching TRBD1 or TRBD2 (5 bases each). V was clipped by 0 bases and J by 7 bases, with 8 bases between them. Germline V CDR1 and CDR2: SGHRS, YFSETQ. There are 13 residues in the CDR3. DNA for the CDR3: TGCGCCAGCAGCTTGGATGGGGGAAATGAGCAGTTCTTC. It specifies CASSLDGGNEQFF.

This chain's CDR3 is CASSKPTGTEETQYF. DNA for the CDR3: TGCGCCAGCAGCAAGCCTACCGGGACGGAAGAGACCCAGTACTTC. The chain uses TRBV5-1 and TRBJ2-5, with D possibly being TRBD1 or TRBD2 (5 bases each). The germline V gene has CDR1 SGHRS and CDR2 YFSETQ. V lost 4 bases and J 3 bases, leaving 16 bases between the germline ends. The CDR3 length is 15 residues.

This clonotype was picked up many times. The CDR3 reads CASSQDGALPYNEQFF. CDR3 nucleotides: TGTGCCAGCAGCCAAGATGGGGCCTTACCTTACAATGAGCAGTTCTTC. This chain connects TRBV3-1 to TRBJ2-1; tentative D call: TRBD1 (5 bases). Germline lookup yields CDR1 LGHDT and CDR2 YNNKEL (reference sequence). CDR3 length equals 16 residues. Trimming shortened V by 0 bases and J by 4 bases, and 13 bases separated the two germline ends.